This TCR beta chain was sequenced in a study of a mutant IDH1 vaccine in newly diagnosed glioma (dated by TCRdb to the early 2020s). With regard to the full study: Vaccination began 4-6 weeks after radiotherapy alone, or alongside temozolomide cycles in the chemotherapy-containing groups. Of the roughly 33 treated patients, roughly 60% were male and about 40% were female, and a mean age of about 37 years was recorded. Before enrollment, patients had received standard therapy of radiotherapy alone, temozolomide alone, or radiochemotherapy with temozolomide; most received the combination. The week-35 safety follow-up was designated visit V12, and the week-47 end of study was designated visit V13. Peripheral blood was collected at six visits: V03 (baseline), V05, V07, V10, V12 and V13. For exploratory analyses, longitudinal TCRB deep sequencing was carried out in about 26 treated patients wherever samples were available.

The CDR3 covers 19 residues, taking in both the cysteine and the phenylalanine. Kept here is only the CDR3 DNA, which spans 57 bases and is read in frame from base 1. Clipping removes 6 bases from V and 0 bases from J, with 8 as the unmatched junction base count. CDR1 and CDR2, looked up from the germline V gene (reference sequence), are MNHEY and SMNVEV. Study-wide findings and limitations: Availability determined which PBMC samples were chosen for TCRB deep sequencing. The authors noted that analyses of patient blood samples could not be reproduced because of sample limitations. Vaccine-induced immune responses across multiple MHC alleles were detected in over 85% of patients. Changes in the top peripheral T cell clonotypes picked up by TCRB sequencing did not appear to be linked to pseudoprogression.

The meaning of the sample's time point label: week 35, safety follow-up. Every vaccine dose consisted of 300 ug of a 20-mer mutant IDH1 peptide in Montanide, administered subcutaneously together with topical imiquimod. Across visits V03 through V10, patients got a total of eight vaccinations, given in weeks 1, 3, 5, 7, 11, 15, 19 and 23. Donors had newly diagnosed WHO grade 3 or 4 IDH1-mutant astrocytomas with loss of nuclear ATRX. The samples were drawn from NOA16, a multicentre, single-arm, open-label phase I trial in Germany that tested a mutant IDH1 peptide vaccine in humans for the first time. Genomic DNA for TCRB sequencing was extracted from EDTA blood using the DNeasy Blood and Tissue Kit. The library was obtained by the immunoSEQ multiplex PCR assay. The hsTCRB Kit was used according to the manufacturer's protocol to amplify rearranged TCR beta chain sequences. An Illumina MiSeq was used to sequence the TCRB libraries. As for the original processing: The proprietary platform of the kit vendor was used for demultiplexing, trimming and gene mapping. Here the immuneACCESS table is served through TCRdb, limited to in-frame sequences with V and J called. Missing clones are a known gap in these copies; in checked studies unresolved V genes cover under half, and the rest lacks a known reason. V and J calls and clone size follow that table, whereas D and trimming were derived from the DNA. In all, the sample holds roughly 69,000 clones, and more than 85% of those were seen once. The ten most abundant clones make up about 2% of the sample.

A note on this clone: The clone's antigen remains unknown. Nothing much larger sits one base from this clone, and base qualities are not available.

The chain is made from TRBV27 and TRBJ2-2; TRBD2 matches 15 bases in the middle. The source is a man aged 30-40 years with glioma. The specimen comprised PBMCs, sampled from a glioma patient whose treatment included an IDH1 peptide vaccine. Read as DNA, the sequence is TGTGCCAGCAGCTCGACCGGGACTAGCGGGAGGACGAACACCGGGGAGCTGTTTTTT. Translated, this gives CASSSTGTSGRTNTGELFF.